This TCR beta chain was identified in a study of T cell repertoires in cytomegalovirus infection. Study context: The public TCR beta signatures pointed to both CMV infection and matching HLA type.

CDR1 is SNHLY, CDR2 FYNNEI, per germline. V shed 11 bases and J shed 7 bases, with 18 bases lying between them. This CDR3 comprises 12 residues. As regards this clonotype: Its cognate antigen is unknown.

TCRdb re-called the reads through MiXCR, storing one row per CDR3 protein. The table shows roughly 600,000 distinct CDR3 sequences, with around 24% occurring only once. Study-wide results and caveats: Adding up the frequency of public TCR beta families identified people who carried CMV plus the relevant HLA. Ex vivo responses were dominated by HLA-C-restricted CMV-specific TCR beta clonotypes.

Sample: CD8+ T cells from PBMCs. V and J are TRBV2 and TRBJ2-7; TRBD1 or TRBD2 may be the D gene (6 bases each). The receptor was derived from a human donor in good health (CMV status not recorded). Some clones in this sample may be carry-over from other donors' samples. CDR3 coding DNA: TGTGCCCAAGATGGGGGGCTGAATGAGCAGTACTTC. Translating gives CAQDGGLNEQYF.